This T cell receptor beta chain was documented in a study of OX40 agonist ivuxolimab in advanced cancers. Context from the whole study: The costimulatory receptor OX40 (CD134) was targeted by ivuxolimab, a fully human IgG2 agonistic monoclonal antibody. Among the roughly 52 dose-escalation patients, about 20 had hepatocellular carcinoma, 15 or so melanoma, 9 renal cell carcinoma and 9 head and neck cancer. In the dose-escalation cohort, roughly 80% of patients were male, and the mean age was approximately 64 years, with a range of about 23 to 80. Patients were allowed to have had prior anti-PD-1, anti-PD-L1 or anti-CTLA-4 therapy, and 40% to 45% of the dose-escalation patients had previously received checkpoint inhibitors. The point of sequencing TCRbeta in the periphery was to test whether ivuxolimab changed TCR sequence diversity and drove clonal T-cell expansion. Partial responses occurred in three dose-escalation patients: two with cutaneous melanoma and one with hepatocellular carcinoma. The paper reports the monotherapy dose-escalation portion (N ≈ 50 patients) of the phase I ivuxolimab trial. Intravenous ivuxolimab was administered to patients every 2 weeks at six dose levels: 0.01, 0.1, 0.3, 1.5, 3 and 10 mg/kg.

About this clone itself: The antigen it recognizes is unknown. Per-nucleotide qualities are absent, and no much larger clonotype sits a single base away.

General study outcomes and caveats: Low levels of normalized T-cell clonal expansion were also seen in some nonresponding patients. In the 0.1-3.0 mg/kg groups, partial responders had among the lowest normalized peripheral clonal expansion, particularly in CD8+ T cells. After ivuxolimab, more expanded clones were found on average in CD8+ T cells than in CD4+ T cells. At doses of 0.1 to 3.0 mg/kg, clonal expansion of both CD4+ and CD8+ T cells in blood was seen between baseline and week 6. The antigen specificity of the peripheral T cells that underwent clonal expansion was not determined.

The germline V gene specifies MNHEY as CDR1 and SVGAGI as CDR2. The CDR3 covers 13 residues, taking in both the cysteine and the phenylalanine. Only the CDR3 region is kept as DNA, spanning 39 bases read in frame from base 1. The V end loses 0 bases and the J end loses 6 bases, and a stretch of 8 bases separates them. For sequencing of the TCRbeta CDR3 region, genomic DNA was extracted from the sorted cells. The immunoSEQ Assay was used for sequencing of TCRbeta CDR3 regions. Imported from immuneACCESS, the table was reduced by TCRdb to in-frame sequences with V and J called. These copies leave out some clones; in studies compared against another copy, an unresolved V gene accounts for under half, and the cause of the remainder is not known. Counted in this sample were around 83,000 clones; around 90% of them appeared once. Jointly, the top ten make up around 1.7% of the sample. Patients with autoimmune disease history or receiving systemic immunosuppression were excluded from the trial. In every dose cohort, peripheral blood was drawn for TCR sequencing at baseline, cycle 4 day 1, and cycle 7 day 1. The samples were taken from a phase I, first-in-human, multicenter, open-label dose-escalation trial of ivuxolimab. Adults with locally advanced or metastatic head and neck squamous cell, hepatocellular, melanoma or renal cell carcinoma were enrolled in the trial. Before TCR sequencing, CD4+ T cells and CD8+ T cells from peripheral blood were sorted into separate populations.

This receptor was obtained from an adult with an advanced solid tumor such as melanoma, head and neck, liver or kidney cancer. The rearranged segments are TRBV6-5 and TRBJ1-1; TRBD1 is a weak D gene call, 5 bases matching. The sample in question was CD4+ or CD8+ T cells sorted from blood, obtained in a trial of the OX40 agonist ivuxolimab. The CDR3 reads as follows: CASSYSRGSEAFF. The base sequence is TGTGCCAGCAGTTACTCGAGGGGATCTGAAGCTTTCTTT.